This is a list of T cell receptor beta chains from one sample in a study of T-cell reconstitution after alpha-beta-depleted transplantation in children. TCRdb re-called the PCR reads through MiXCR, storing one row per CDR3 protein. The repertoire holds over 400,000 distinct CDR3 sequences, with under 15% as singletons. The input for sequencing was PBMCs from the stem cell graft donor, taken from the stem cell graft. All receptors come from a human donor who donated a stem cell graft to a child with combined immunodeficiency. Each CDR3 is given with its conserved first and last residue. D genes are given only for firm matches. Clone sizes are given selectively: once, few, many, or a class where the clone is expanded.

CDR3 DNA,CDR3 protein,J gene,clone size,D gene,V gene
TGTGCCAGCAGCCCGGGTAGGGTTTTGGGAAACTATGGCTACACCTTC,CASSPGRVLGNYGYTF,TRBJ1-2,-,-,TRBV12-3/TRBV12-4
TGTGCCAGCAGCCAAGAATGGAATAATTCACCCCTCCACTTT,CASSQEWNNSPLHF,TRBJ1-6,few,-,TRBV14
TGTGCCAGCTCCCTAGGGACAGGCCGTGAGCAGTTCTTC,CASSLGTGREQFF,TRBJ2-1,-,TRBD1,TRBV18
TGCAGTGCTAGAGTCGGGGGACTCCCAGATACGCAGTATTTT,CSARVGGLPDTQYF,TRBJ2-3,few,-,TRBV20-1
TGCAGCGTTGAAGTGGTGACTAGAGGTAACAATGAGCAGTTCTTC,CSVEVVTRGNNEQFF,TRBJ2-1,many,-,TRBV29-1
TGTGCCAGCAGTGGGGCCACAGATTACCAAGAGACCCAGTACTTC,CASSGATDYQETQYF,TRBJ2-5,few,-,TRBV28
TGTGCCAGCAGTTACCTTTTGAGCAGGGAGGAACTCAAAAACATTCAGTACTTC,CASSYLLSREELKNIQYF,TRBJ2-4,-,-,TRBV6-5
TGTGCCTGGAGTCCTGACACCGGGGAGCTGTTTTTT,CAWSPDTGELFF,TRBJ2-2,few,-,TRBV30
TGCAGCGTTATAGCGGGGCCCTCCTACGAGCAGTACTTC,CSVIAGPSYEQYF,TRBJ2-7,many,TRBD2,TRBV29-1
TGTGCCAGCACCAGGGGATGGGGGTCCGAGCAGTACTTC,CASTRGWGSEQYF,TRBJ2-7,many,-,TRBV12-3/TRBV12-4
TGTGCCAGCAGGGAACAGGTTAGCACAGATACGCAGTATTTT,CASREQVSTDTQYF,TRBJ2-3,many,-,TRBV6-1
TGTGCCAGCAGCACCGGGGGTCACAATGAGCAGTTCTTC,CASSTGGHNEQFF,TRBJ2-1,few,-,TRBV3-1
TGTGCCAGCAGCCCCAAAGGACTAGCGCGGAATGAGCAGTTCTTC,CASSPKGLARNEQFF,TRBJ2-1,-,TRBD2,TRBV7-9
TGTGCCAGCAGTTCGGGACAAGCTTTCGCAGATACGCAGTATTTT,CASSSGQAFADTQYF,TRBJ2-3,-,-,TRBV12-3/TRBV12-4
TGTGCCAGCAGTTTAGCGTTAGCGGGGGGTTCCTCCTACGAGCAGTACTTC,CASSLALAGGSSYEQYF,TRBJ2-7,many,TRBD2,TRBV12-3/TRBV12-4
TGCGCCAGCAGCTTGGAACGAGAGACAGGCTATGGCTACACCTTC,CASSLERETGYGYTF,TRBJ1-2,few,-,TRBV5-1
TGTGCCAGCAGCGAGGGGACTACCTACGAGCAGTACTTC,CASSEGTTYEQYF,TRBJ2-7,many,TRBD2,TRBV7-8
TGTGCCAGCAGTCCCAGCGGGGGGGCCTCAAATACGCAGTATTTT,CASSPSGGASNTQYF,TRBJ2-3,few,TRBD2,TRBV12-3/TRBV12-4
TGTGCTAGTGGTTTGGAGGTACTAGCGGGAGTCGATGAGCAGTTCTTC,CASGLEVLAGVDEQFF,TRBJ2-1,few,TRBD2,TRBV12-5
TGTGCCAGCAGCTTTAATCTAGGGACTGAAGCTTTCTTT,CASSFNLGTEAFF,TRBJ1-1,many,-,TRBV9
TGTGCCAGCAACACTCCCAGGGGGGCAGGCGGGGAGACCCAGTACTTC,CASNTPRGAGGETQYF,TRBJ2-5,few,-,TRBV12-3/TRBV12-4
TGCAGTGCTCGGGCGGGCAGAAGCTACGAGCAGTACTTC,CSARAGRSYEQYF,TRBJ2-7,-,-,TRBV20-1
TGCGCCAGCAGCCCTGGACATCGCACAGATACGCAGTATTTT,CASSPGHRTDTQYF,TRBJ2-3,many,-,TRBV5-1
TGTGCCTGGAGTGTACTCCCCTGGGTCGTTGTTGGCACAGATACGCAGTATTTT,CAWSVLPWVVVGTDTQYF,TRBJ2-3,-,-,TRBV30
TGTGCCAGCAGCTTAGCGGGGACCCGGGAGACCCAGTACTTC,CASSLAGTRETQYF,TRBJ2-5,few,-,TRBV7-6
TGTGCCAGCAGTTTAGGGGTAGGGACAGGTTACAATGAGCAGTTCTTC,CASSLGVGTGYNEQFF,TRBJ2-1,-,TRBD1,TRBV12-3/TRBV12-4
TGTGCCAGCTCCCCTACACTAGCGGGAACAGATACGCAGTATTTT,CASSPTLAGTDTQYF,TRBJ2-3,-,TRBD2,TRBV12-3/TRBV12-4
TGTGCCATCCGGGGGGATACTAGCGGAAACACAGATACGCAGTATTTT,CAIRGDTSGNTDTQYF,TRBJ2-3,many,TRBD2,TRBV10-3
TGTGCCAGCAGCTTAGTCGACAGGGGGCTAATCCAAGAGACCCAGTACTTC,CASSLVDRGLIQETQYF,TRBJ2-5,-,TRBD1,TRBV7-2
TGTGCCAGCAGCTTGGCTCCCACAGGGGGTAGCTCCTACGAGCAGTACTTC,CASSLAPTGGSSYEQYF,TRBJ2-7,few,TRBD1,TRBV5-8
TGTGCCAGCACCGCTCCTGACAAGCCGAACACTGAAGCTTTCTTT,CASTAPDKPNTEAFF,TRBJ1-1,few,-,TRBV12-3/TRBV12-4
TGTGCCAGCAGCGGGGGGACAGGGGAATACGAGCAGTACTTC,CASSGGTGEYEQYF,TRBJ2-7,-,TRBD1,TRBV5-5
TGTGCCAGCAGTGAAAACGGTCTCTCTGGAAACACCATATATTTT,CASSENGLSGNTIYF,TRBJ1-3,many,-,TRBV2
TGTGCCACCAGCAGAGGTCGGTTGGGGGAAAACATTCAGTACTTC,CATSRGRLGENIQYF,TRBJ2-4,few,-,TRBV15
TGTGCCAGCAGCTTCATCCACGGGGACCCAGTGGGCAATGAGCAGTTCTTC,CASSFIHGDPVGNEQFF,TRBJ2-1,many,-,TRBV5-6
TGTGCCACCAGTGACCCGGGGACTAGCGGCCATGAGCAGTTCTTC,CATSDPGTSGHEQFF,TRBJ2-1,few,TRBD2,TRBV24-1
TGTGCCAGCAGTTTAGTCGGGGACTGGCGCGAGCAGTACTTC,CASSLVGDWREQYF,TRBJ2-7,-,-,TRBV12-3/TRBV12-4
TGCGCCAGCAGCTTGGGACAGAATAATTCACCCCTCCACTTT,CASSLGQNNSPLHF,TRBJ1-6,many,-,TRBV5-1
TGTGCCAGCAGTCTGAACCCCTTCTCTAGCGAACAGAGTAACAATGAGCAGTTCTTC,CASSLNPFSSEQSNNEQFF,TRBJ2-1,-,-,TRBV6-5
TGTGCCAGCAGACAGATGGATACGCAGTATTTT,CASRQMDTQYF,TRBJ2-3,many,-,TRBV28
TGCGCCAGCAGTGAGGCTACAGGGTCAACCAGAGTCTACGAGCAGTACTTC,CASSEATGSTRVYEQYF,TRBJ2-7,few,-,TRBV5-1
TGTGCCAGCGTACCCCCGGGGGGCACCTACGAGCAGTACTTC,CASVPPGGTYEQYF,TRBJ2-7,few,-,TRBV12-3/TRBV12-4
TGTGCCAGCAGCTTACAGGCCTCACCTAGCACAGATACGCAGTATTTT,CASSLQASPSTDTQYF,TRBJ2-3,-,-,TRBV7-2
TGTGCCAGCAGTCCCCGGGACAGGGACCACGAGCAGTACTTC,CASSPRDRDHEQYF,TRBJ2-7,few,TRBD1,TRBV6-1